What follows describes a single TCR beta chain. This specimen comes from a study of cytomegalovirus exposure and HLA in healthy donors. V lost 6 bases and J lost 5; bases outside the gene matches: 13. The CDR3 extends over 15 amino acids. 13 Jbeta primers and 60 Vbeta primers were used for the PCR. Repertoires were generated with immunoSEQ multiplex PCR, while TCRdb's copy carries only in-frame clones and drops some. The repertoire holds 150,000 to 200,000 clones, with 81% as singletons. The sequence was obtained from a man aged 50 or older in good health and CMV-seronegative. Material for sequencing was PBMCs. This sequence joins TRBV23-1 and TRBJ2-7; 7 nucleotides align to TRBD1. TRBV23-1 is sorted into the ORF group, with uncertain function. In DNA form, the CDR3 reads TGCGCCAGCAGGGGAAGACAGGGCCCTCGGGACGAGCAGTACTTC. This sequence encodes CASRGRQGPRDEQYF.